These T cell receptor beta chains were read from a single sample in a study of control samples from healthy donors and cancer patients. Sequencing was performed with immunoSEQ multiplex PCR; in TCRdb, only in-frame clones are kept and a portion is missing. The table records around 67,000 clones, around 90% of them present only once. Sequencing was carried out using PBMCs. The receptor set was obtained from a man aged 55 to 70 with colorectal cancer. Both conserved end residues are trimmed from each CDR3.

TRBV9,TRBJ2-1,ASSVRAGFYNEQF
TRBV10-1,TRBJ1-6,ASSDSRWNSPLH
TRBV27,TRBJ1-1,ASSFSRTGMNTEAF
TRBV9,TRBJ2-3,ASSVVGVGDTQY
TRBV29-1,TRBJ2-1,SPRTAREQF
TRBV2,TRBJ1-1,ASRQGAEAF
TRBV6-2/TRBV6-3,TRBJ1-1,ASSYSGRLDTEAF
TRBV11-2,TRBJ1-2,ASSLWQGDGYT
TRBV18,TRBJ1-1,ASSPGQLNTEAF
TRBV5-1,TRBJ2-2,ASSPQGFGTGELF
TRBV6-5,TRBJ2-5,ASSQMGTRQETQY
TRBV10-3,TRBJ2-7,AIRGGTSAYEQY
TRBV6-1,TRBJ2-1,ASSEARWEQF
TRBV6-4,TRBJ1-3,ASSGNRVGNTIY
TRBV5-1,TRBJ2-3,ASSLTDTQY
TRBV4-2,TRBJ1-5,ASSQRAKTGQPQH
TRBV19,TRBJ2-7,ASSPQVAYEQY
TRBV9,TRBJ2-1,ASSVEGFDNEQF
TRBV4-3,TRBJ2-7,ASSQLAGGPYEQY
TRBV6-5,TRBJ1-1,ASSSPVGSRAAF
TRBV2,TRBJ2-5,ASSERVAGGRETQY
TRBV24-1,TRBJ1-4,ATSDKTRGRWEKLF
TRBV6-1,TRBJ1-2,ASSDGQFYGYT
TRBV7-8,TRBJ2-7,ASSLKEARAHEQY
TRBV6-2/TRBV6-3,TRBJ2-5,ASSYRGMETQY
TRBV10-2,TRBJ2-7,ASRGFGEQY
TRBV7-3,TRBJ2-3,ASSLGTFSGGNRDTQY
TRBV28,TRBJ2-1,ASRRTSGGDRNEQF
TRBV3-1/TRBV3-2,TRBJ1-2,ASSQSSGLGGYT
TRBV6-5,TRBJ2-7,ASRAGPAYEQY
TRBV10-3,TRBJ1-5,AISDHRDSNQPQH
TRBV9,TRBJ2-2,ASRSAGSYTGELF
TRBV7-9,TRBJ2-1,ASSLDGRDYNEQF
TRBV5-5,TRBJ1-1,ASSPRHSLGTEAF
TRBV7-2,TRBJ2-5,ASRDYGGARETQY
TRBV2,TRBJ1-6,ASRKGTANSPLH
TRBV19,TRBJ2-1,ASIGIRGDRDHNEQF
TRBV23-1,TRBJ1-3,ASSRGGGTVVPTGNTIY
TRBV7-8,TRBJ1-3,ASSLAPRASGNTIY
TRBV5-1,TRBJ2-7,ASSWGQDYEQY